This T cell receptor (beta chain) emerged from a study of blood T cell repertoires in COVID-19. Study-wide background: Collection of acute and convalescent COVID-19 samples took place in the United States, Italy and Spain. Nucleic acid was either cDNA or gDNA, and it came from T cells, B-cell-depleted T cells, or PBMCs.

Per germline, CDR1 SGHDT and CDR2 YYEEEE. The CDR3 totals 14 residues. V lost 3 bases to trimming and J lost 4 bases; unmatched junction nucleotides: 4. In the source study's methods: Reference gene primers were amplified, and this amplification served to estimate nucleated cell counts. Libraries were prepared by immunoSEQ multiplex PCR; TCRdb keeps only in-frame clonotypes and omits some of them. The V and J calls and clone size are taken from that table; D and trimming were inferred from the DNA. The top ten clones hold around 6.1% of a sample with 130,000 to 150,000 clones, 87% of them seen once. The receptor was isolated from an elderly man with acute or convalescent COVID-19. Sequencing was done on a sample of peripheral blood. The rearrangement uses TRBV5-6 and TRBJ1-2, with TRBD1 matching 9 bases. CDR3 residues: CASSWTGDSYGYTF. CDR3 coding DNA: TGTGCCAGCAGCTGGACAGGGGATTCCTATGGCTACACCTTC.